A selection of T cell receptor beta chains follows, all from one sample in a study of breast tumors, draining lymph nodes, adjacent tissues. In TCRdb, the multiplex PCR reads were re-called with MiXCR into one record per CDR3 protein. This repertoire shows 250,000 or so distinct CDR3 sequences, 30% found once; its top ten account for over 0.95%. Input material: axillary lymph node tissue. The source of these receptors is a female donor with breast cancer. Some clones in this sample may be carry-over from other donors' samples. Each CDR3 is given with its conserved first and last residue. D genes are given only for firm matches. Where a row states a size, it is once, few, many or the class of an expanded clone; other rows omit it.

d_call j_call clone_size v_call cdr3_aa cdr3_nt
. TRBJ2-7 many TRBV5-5 CASNPTEGGPYEQYF TGTGCCAGCAACCCAACCGAGGGGGGTCCTTACGAGCAGTACTTC
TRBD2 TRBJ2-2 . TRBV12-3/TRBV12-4 CASSFPSGIGTGELLF TGTGCCAGCAGTTTCCCGAGCGGGATTGGCACCGGGGAGCTGCTTTTT
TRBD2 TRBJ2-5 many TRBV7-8 CASSFIAGKRETQYF TGTGCCAGCAGTTTTATAGCGGGAAAGAGGGAGACCCAGTACTTC
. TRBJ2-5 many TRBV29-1 CSVVGSETQYF TGCAGCGTTGTAGGGTCTGAGACCCAGTACTTC
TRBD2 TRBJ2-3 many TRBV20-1 CSAPRGLAGGPDTQYF TGCAGTGCTCCACGGGGACTAGCGGGAGGGCCAGATACGCAGTATTTT
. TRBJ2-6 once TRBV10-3 CAISAGRNSGANVLTF TGTGCCATCAGTGCGGGACGAAACTCTGGGGCCAACGTCCTGACTTTC
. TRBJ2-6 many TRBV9 CASSVTQGAGANVLTF TGTGCCAGCAGCGTCACACAGGGAGCTGGGGCCAACGTCCTGACTTTC
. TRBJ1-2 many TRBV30 CAWRQAYAGGYTF TGTGCCTGGAGGCAGGCATATGCGGGGGGCTACACCTTC
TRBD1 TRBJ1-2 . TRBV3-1 CASSQGWDRGTSSHGYTF TGTGCCAGCAGCCAAGGTTGGGACAGGGGGACCAGCAGCCATGGCTACACCTTC
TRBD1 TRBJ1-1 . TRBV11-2 CASSYSTGGTEAFF TGTGCCAGCAGCTACTCGACAGGGGGCACTGAAGCTTTCTTT
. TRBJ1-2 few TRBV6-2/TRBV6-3 CASSLRAVWGYTF TGTGCCAGCAGCCTCCGGGCAGTATGGGGCTACACCTTC
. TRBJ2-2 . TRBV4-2 CASSQVRGAGGELSF TGTGCCAGCAGCCAAGTTAGGGGCGCAGGCGGGGAGCTGTCTTTT
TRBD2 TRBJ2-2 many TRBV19 CASNGLAGTGELFF TGTGCCAGTAATGGTTTAGCGGGCACCGGGGAGCTGTTTTTT
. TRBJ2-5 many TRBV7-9 CASSFWRTETQYF TGTGCCAGCAGCTTCTGGAGGACAGAGACCCAGTACTTC
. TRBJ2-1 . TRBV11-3 CASSLGGPWHILFYNEQFF TGTGCCAGCAGCTTAGGGGGTCCGTGGCACATCCTTTTTTACAATGAGCAGTTCTTC
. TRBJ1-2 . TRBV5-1 CASYYGYTF TGCGCCAGCTACTATGGCTACACCTTC
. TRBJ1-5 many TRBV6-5 CASSLQEDQPQHF TGTGCCAGCAGTCTCCAGGAAGATCAGCCCCAGCATTTT
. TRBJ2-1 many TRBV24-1 CATSAAGRNNEQFF TGTGCCACCAGTGCCGCAGGACGGAACAATGAGCAGTTCTTC
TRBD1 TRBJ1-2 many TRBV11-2 CASSVDGTGGGYTF TGTGCCAGCAGCGTAGACGGGACAGGGGGAGGCTACACCTTC
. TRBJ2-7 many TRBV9 CASSGGTLPYEQYF TGTGCCAGCAGCGGGGGGACTCTACCCTACGAGCAGTACTTC
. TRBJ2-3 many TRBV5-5 CASSRGLLLTDTQYF TGTGCCAGCAGTCGAGGACTTCTACTCACAGATACGCAGTATTTT
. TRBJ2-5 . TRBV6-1 CASSEARGGGSETQYF TGTGCCAGCAGTGAAGCGCGGGGAGGCGGGTCAGAGACCCAGTACTTC
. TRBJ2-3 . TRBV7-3 CASSLKASGTLGAHTQYF TGTGCCAGCAGCTTAAAGGCCTCCGGGACACTAGGGGCACATACGCAGTATTTT
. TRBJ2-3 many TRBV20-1 CSANGAEATFTDTQYF TGCAGTGCTAATGGGGCCGAAGCTACTTTCACAGATACGCAGTATTTT
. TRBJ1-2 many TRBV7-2 CASNKESLYGYTF TGTGCCAGCAATAAAGAGAGCCTCTATGGCTACACCTTC
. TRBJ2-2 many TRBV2 CASNWGRSNTGELFF TGTGCCAGCAATTGGGGGAGATCGAACACCGGGGAGCTGTTTTTT
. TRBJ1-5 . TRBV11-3 CASSSRVGQETQHF TGTGCCAGCAGCTCCAGGGTAGGGCAAGAGACCCAGCATTTT
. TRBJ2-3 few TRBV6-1 CASRVGASTDTQYF TGTGCCAGCAGGGTGGGGGCCAGCACAGATACGCAGTATTTT
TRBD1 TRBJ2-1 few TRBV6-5 CASSYGTGNMEFF TGTGCCAGCAGTTACGGGACAGGGAATATGGAGTTCTTC
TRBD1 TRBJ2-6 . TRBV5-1 CASSGTGSGTNVLTF TGCGCCAGCAGCGGGACAGGCTCTGGGACCAACGTCCTGACTTTC
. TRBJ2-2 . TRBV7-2 CASSPGGGLFF TGTGCCAGCAGCCCAGGGGGGGGGCTGTTTTTT
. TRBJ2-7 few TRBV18 CASSPASYEQYF TGTGCCAGCTCACCAGCGTCCTACGAGCAGTACTTC
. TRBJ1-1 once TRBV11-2 CASSSGQSNTEAFF TGTGCCAGCAGTTCCGGACAGTCGAACACTGAAGCTTTCTTT
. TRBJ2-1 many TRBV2 CASSLKLAFEQFF TGTGCCAGCAGCCTCAAACTAGCCTTTGAGCAGTTCTTC
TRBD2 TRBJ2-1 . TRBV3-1 CASSLGTSGRSYNEQFF TGTGCCAGCAGCCTCGGGACTAGCGGGAGGTCCTACAATGAGCAGTTCTTC
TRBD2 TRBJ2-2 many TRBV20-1 CSARLAGGPDSGELFF TGCAGTGCCAGACTAGCGGGAGGGCCGGATTCCGGGGAGCTGTTTTTT
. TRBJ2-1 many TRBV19 CASQRRAYNEQFF TGTGCCAGTCAGAGGAGAGCCTACAATGAGCAGTTCTTC
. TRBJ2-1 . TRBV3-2 CASSPETGLAYNEQFF TGTGCCAGCAGCCCAGAGACGGGACTAGCTTACAATGAGCAGTTCTTC
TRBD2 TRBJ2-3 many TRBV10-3 CAITAGLAGAGDTQYF TGTGCCATCACCGCGGGACTAGCGGGAGCGGGAGATACGCAGTATTTT
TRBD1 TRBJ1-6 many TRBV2 CARNSGGGSPLHF TGTGCCAGGAATTCAGGGGGAGGTTCACCCCTCCACTTT
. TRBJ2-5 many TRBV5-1 CASSLQPGHNRETQYF TGCGCCAGCAGCTTACAACCGGGACATAATCGAGAGACCCAGTACTTC
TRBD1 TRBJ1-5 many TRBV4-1 CASSLRQGAVRHQPQHF TGCGCCAGCAGCCTCCGACAGGGGGCGGTTCGGCATCAGCCCCAGCATTTT
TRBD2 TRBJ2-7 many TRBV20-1 CSASRRLAGFYEQYF TGCAGTGCTTCCCGCCGGCTAGCGGGATTCTACGAGCAGTACTTC